Below are 13 T cell receptor beta chains sequenced from a single sample in a study of T cell responses to AZD1222 COVID-19 vaccine. The protocol was immunoSEQ multiplex PCR, while the TCRdb copy is restricted to in-frame clones and leaves out a portion. This sample carries about 96,000 clones, roughly nine tenths of them seen once, and the ten largest clones take roughly 25%. This material consisted of peripheral blood, taken on day 0 of AZD1222 vaccination. These receptors were collected from an adult in good health.

The rearrangement joins TRBV6-2 or TRBV6-3 to TRBJ2-5; 10 positions agree with TRBD2. The CDR3 sequence is 14 residues long. V was clipped by 4 bases and J by 2 bases; unmatched bases: 1. Germline CDR1 MNHEY, CDR2 SVGEGT. CDR3 coding DNA: TGTGCCAGCAGTTTGACTAGCGGGCAAGAGACCCAGTACTTC. Amino acid sequence: CASSLTSGQETQYF.

In its sample, this clone was seen a few times. V gene TRBV5-4 combines with J gene TRBJ2-1, with D perhaps assigned TRBD1 or TRBD2 (5 bases each). V dropped 5 bases and J dropped 7 bases, with 19 bases sitting between them. The CDR3 extends over 15 amino acids. Germline V gene sequence: CDR1 SGHNT, CDR2 YYREEE (reference sequence). In DNA form, the CDR3 reads TGTGCCAGCAGTCGGGACCCGGCTTACGGGAATGAGCAGTTCTTC. Translating it yields CASSRDPAYGNEQFF.

V usage is TRBV6-6 and J usage is TRBJ2-7, with TRBD1 matching 9 bases. The germline V gene has CDR1 MNHNY and CDR2 SVGAGI (reference sequence). Trimming took 2 bases from V and 0 from J; bases not matched to a gene: 5. There are 16 residues in the CDR3. CDR3: CASSYPRDRDSYEQYF. Here the CDR3 DNA reads TGTGCCAGCAGTTACCCCCGGGACAGGGACTCCTACGAGCAGTACTTC.

The CDR3 is CASRTGQTTYEQYF. DNA of the CDR3: TGTGCCAGCAGGACGGGACAGACTACCTACGAGCAGTACTTC. The chain carries TRBV6-5 and TRBJ2-7, with TRBD1 identical over 7 bases. The V and J ends lost 6 bases and 2 bases, in that order; junction bases with no gene match: 7. CDR1 is MNHEY and CDR2 is SVGAGI in the germline V gene. The CDR3 length is 14 residues.

This CDR3 is CASSAPGQGLWNSPLHF. In DNA form, the CDR3 reads TGTGCCAGCAGTGCCCCGGGACAGGGCTTGTGGAATTCACCCCTCCACTTT. This chain joins TRBV6-2 or TRBV6-3 and TRBJ1-6; 9 bases match TRBD1. CDR3 length: 17 amino acids. V was pared by 5 bases and J by 7 bases, with 12 bases of the junction left unmatched. The germline gives CDR1 MNHEY, CDR2 SVGEGT.

This clone appeared once. V gene TRBV5-1 combines with J gene TRBJ2-1, with a tentative D call TRBD1 (6 bases). Trimming took 4 bases from V and 2 from J, leaving 16 bases between them. The CDR3 sequence is 16 residues long. In germline, CDR1 is SGHRS, CDR2 YFSETQ. This CDR3 is CASSPEEGGAYNEQFF. DNA for the CDR3: TGCGCCAGCAGCCCGGAGGAAGGGGGAGCCTACAATGAGCAGTTCTTC.

The rearrangement links TRBV9 to TRBJ1-5; tentatively, D is TRBD1 (5 bases). V was shortened by 0 bases and J by 6 bases, with 13 bases between the two germline ends. This CDR3 has 15 residues. The germline V gene encodes CDR1 SGDLS and CDR2 YYNGEE. The CDR3 loop reads CASSVDGGLSQPQHF. For the CDR3, the DNA is TGTGCCAGCAGCGTAGACGGGGGATTGAGTCAGCCCCAGCATTTT.

This chain connects TRBV24-1 to TRBJ2-3; 9 bases line up with TRBD2. This CDR3 region has 17 residues. V lost 3 bases and J lost 4; bases outside the gene matches: 10. Germline-derived CDR1 and CDR2 are KGHDR and SFDVKD. The CDR3 loop reads CATSDPIQLAGSDTQYF. CDR3 DNA sequence: TGTGCCACCAGTGATCCGATCCAACTAGCGGGCTCAGATACGCAGTATTTT.

The chain has TRBV19 and TRBJ1-2, with D unresolved. Trimming pared 3 bases from V and 1 base from J, leaving 9 bases between. Germline V CDR1 and CDR2: LNHDA, SQIVND (reference sequence). There are 14 residues in the CDR3. This CDR3 is CASSMSAGNYGYTF. The CDR3, as DNA: TGTGCCAGTAGTATGTCGGCCGGTAACTATGGCTACACCTTC.

Only one count was recorded for this clone. This sequence joins TRBV5-1 and TRBJ2-7; TRBD2 matches at 7 bases. Germline assignment: CDR1 SGHRS and CDR2 YFSETQ. V lost 0 bases, J lost 4 bases, and 10 bases stayed unmatched. The CDR3 covers 16 residues. CDR3 residues: CASSLVSGGNEYEQYF. The CDR3 region has the DNA TGCGCCAGCAGCTTGGTGTCCGGGGGGAATGAGTACGAGCAGTACTTC.

The genes are TRBV19 and TRBJ2-3; perhaps TRBD1 as D (6 bases). From germline, CDR1 is LNHDA and CDR2 SQIVND (reference sequence). CDR3 length equals 16 residues. Trimming took 5 bases from V and 2 from J, leaving 17 bases between them. The CDR3: CASSVGQQGATDTQYF. The CDR3, as DNA: TGTGCCAGTAGTGTTGGACAGCAAGGGGCCACAGATACGCAGTATTTT.

The chain combines TRBV2 with TRBJ1-2, with D possibly being TRBD1 (6 bases). CDR1 SNHLY and CDR2 FYNNEI come from the germline V gene. The CDR3 totals 12 residues. V lost 6 bases and J lost 4, with 9 bases in between. Written as DNA, the CDR3 is TGTGCCAGCAGGGGGGACATCTATGGCTACACCTTC. Its translation: CASRGDIYGYTF.

This chain connects TRBV4-2 to TRBJ2-7, with TRBD2 matching 12 bases. The CDR3 runs to 16 residues. From germline, CDR1 is LGHNA and CDR2 YNFKEQ. The J segment lost 6 bases and the V segment lost 3 bases, leaving 9 bases of the junction unmatched. The CDR3 reads CASSQATGTSGREQYF. For the CDR3, the DNA is TGTGCCAGCAGCCAGGCCACCGGGACTAGCGGGCGCGAGCAGTACTTC.